This TCR beta chain was found in a study of human T cells and chemical hapten exposure. Study-wide context: Patches that contained 0.01% DPC were applied to the upper back and read at 6 days.

Time point indicated: patch test 1, 2 weeks after DPC sensitization. The treatment here: therapeutic diphenylcyclopropenone sensitization with weekly scalp DPC. CDR3 length: 17 amino acids. V was clipped by 1 base and J by 0 bases; unmatched bases: 8. Germline loops: CDR1 MNHEY, CDR2 SVGEGT. This clonotype was seen at least ten times. TCRdb passed the RACE reads through MiXCR, listing each CDR3 protein once. The profile covers about 49,000 distinct CDR3 sequences, with around a tenth appearing a single time and 3.5% to 5% taken by the ten largest. This chain uses TRBV6-2 or TRBV6-3 with TRBJ1-1; 7 bases map to TRBD1. The sample here was whole blood, taken in connection with sensitization to the hapten diphenylcyclopropenone (DPC). The receptor's source is a woman aged 50 to 60 with alopecia areata. Some clones in this sample may be carry-over from other donors' samples. CDR3 DNA: TGTGCCAGCAGTTACTACCGAGGGGGCCTGATGAACACTGAAGCTTTCTTT. Translating it yields CASSYYRGGLMNTEAFF.